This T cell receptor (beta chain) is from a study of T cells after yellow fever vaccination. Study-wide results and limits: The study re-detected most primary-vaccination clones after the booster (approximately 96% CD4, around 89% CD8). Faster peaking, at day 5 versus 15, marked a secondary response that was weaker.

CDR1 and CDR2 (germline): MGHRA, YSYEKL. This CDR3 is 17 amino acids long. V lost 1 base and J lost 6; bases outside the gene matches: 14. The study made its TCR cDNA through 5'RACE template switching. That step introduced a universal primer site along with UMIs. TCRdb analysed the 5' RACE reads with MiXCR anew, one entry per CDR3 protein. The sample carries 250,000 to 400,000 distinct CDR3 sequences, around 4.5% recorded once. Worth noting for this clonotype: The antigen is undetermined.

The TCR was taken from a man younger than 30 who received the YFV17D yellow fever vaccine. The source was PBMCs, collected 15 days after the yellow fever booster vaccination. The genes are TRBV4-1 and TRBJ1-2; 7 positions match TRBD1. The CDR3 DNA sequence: TGCGCCAGCAGCCAAGCCCCTACCGACAGGGAAGTAAATGGCTACACCTTC. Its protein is CASSQAPTDREVNGYTF.